The source of this T cell receptor beta chain is a study of cytomegalovirus exposure and HLA in healthy donors. Findings and caveats of the study: Most TCR beta V segments were productive about 87% or about 30% of the time in an earlier analysis. The study carried out a later analysis of TCR beta sequences. It associated under 20,000 of them with specific HLA alleles at a false discovery rate of 0.05. The investigators catalogued about 170 TCR beta chains as cytomegalovirus-associated.

The CDR3 is 14 residues long. V dropped 0 bases and J dropped 5 bases, with 10 bases sitting between them. From germline, CDR1 is LGHNA and CDR2 YNFKEQ. About this clone itself: Its antigen is unknown.

13 Jbeta primers and 60 Vbeta primers were used for the PCR. Some clones are missing from TCRdb's copy, which holds only in-frame ones; the method was immunoSEQ multiplex PCR. The data hold some 180,000 clones, with 70% to 80% observed a single time. This chain joins TRBV4-2 and TRBJ2-5; D not resolved. The sequence was obtained from a man aged 25-45 years in good health and CMV-seronegative. The source material was PBMCs. For the CDR3, the DNA is TGTGCCAGCAGCCAAGATGGAGAGTACGAGACCCAGTACTTC. It codes for CASSQDGEYETQYF.